This T cell receptor (beta chain) was identified during a study of beta chain features in type 1 diabetes. General observations from the study: Within each of all four CD4+ subsets, Type 1 diabetes patients had TCRB CDR3s that were moderately but significantly shorter.

Reverse transcription of all isolated RNA meant that expressed TCRB transcripts were sequenced. Mean read depth for naive, central memory and regulatory T cell samples was 3.5 million to 4.5 million reads. The data were produced by immunoSEQ multiplex PCR, yet TCRdb's version contains in-frame clones alone and is incomplete. The sample has about 900,000 clones, 15% to 20% seen once; the top ten hold 0.02% to 0.03%. V was clipped by 0 bases and J by 7 bases; unmatched bases: 10. CDR1 SEHNR and CDR2 FQNEAQ come from the germline V gene (reference sequence). The CDR3 spans 17 residues. Every participating donor gave one draw, a heparinised blood sample averaging about 100 mL. This clone came up a few times. Its antigen remains unknown.

The sample was naive CD4+ T cells from blood. The source of this sequence is a woman under 30 in good health. This chain connects TRBV7-9 to TRBJ1-4; TRBD1 matches at 8 bases. The CDR3: CASSLALPGQVGEKLFF. The CDR3 bases are TGTGCCAGCAGCTTAGCACTTCCGGGACAGGTCGGTGAAAAACTGTTTTTT.